The T cell receptor beta chain under discussion was sequenced for a study of type 1 and type 2 diabetes patients (dated by TCRdb to the mid-2010s). Looking at the study overall: Some 10 type 1 diabetes patients, four type 2 diabetes patients and roughly 6 nondiabetic controls, all recruited in China, made up the cohort. Across the study, CD4+ and CD8+ T cells were positively selected from PBMCs by means of CD4 or CD8 MicroBeads on MACS columns. The study used high-throughput sequencing to profile TCRbeta repertoires and compare individuals with type 1 diabetes, type 2 diabetes and no diabetes. The TCRbeta libraries underwent paired-end sequencing on Illumina HiSeq 2000 or MiSeq instruments. Type 2 diabetes patients served as a disease comparison group for the type 1 diabetes patients. Altogether, approximately 19 million paired-end reads were produced across the whole study. When approximately 19-cycle amplification was compared with 25-cycle amplification, V gene usage looked similar, suggesting that primer efficiencies were similar and PCR bias was random.

Sequencing was performed on an Illumina MiSeq. Genomic DNA from sorted T cell subsets was used as template for TCRbeta CDR3 amplification. Multiplex PCR with 30 forward and 13 reverse primers amplified the TCRbeta CDR3 region. AMPure XP beads were used to purify the PCR products, after which a second roughly 25-cycle PCR added indices and adaptors. Libraries were gel-purified using the QIAquick Gel Extraction Kit before sequencing. The study's processing was this. FLASH was used to merge paired-end reads, and IgBLAST was used to align the merged reads to IMGT V, D and J germline references. Reads with below 70% alignment identity to germline references were discarded, and 11,114,426 reads were retained study-wide. CDR3 boundaries, reading frame and productivity were assigned following IMGT definitions. Clones at or above 1% of reads were defined as highly-expanded clones, and diversity was measured by normalized Shannon entropy. Group differences in Shannon entropy were tested with unpaired two-tailed t-tests. TCRdb's own reprocessing of the public reads used fastp at Q25 and MiXCR and kept productive beta chains. Rows with one shared CDR3 protein collapse into an entry with the most common genes and DNA. These V and J calls originate from TCRdb's pipeline instead of the authors' own analysis. The sample data list about 290,000 distinct CDR3 sequences, and over 45% of these were observed just once. The ten top clones hold approximately 15% of the sample.

Broader findings and caveats from the paper: Since just a limited number of T2D and control samples were sequenced, some T1D-only HECs might also appear in more T2D or control samples. Only a few highly-expanded CD4+ clones (median one) were found in type 2 diabetes patients, and these clones made up a median approximately 4.2% of reads. Type 2 diabetes and control samples had highly correlated V and J gene usage patterns, with an average between-sample correlation of roughly 0.97. In both CD4+ and CD8+ T cells, type 2 diabetes repertoires were highly diverse, with diversity significantly greater than that of type 1 diabetes repertoires. Study groups were not matched for age and gender, which possibly biased interpretation.

Every diabetic patient fulfilled standard classification criteria for type 1 or type 2 diabetes, and glucose and C-peptide were evaluated using WHO-recommended methods. Donors were excluded if they had other autoimmune diseases or infections within the previous four weeks. From each participant, ten milliliters of peripheral blood were collected. LymphoPrep density separation was used to isolate PBMCs. A note on this clonotype: Its antigen is currently not known. No quality values exist for individual bases; no much larger clone is one base distant.

CDR1 is given as SGHRS and CDR2 as YFSETQ, both from the germline V gene. The CDR3, from cysteine to phenylalanine, totals 13 residues. Just CDR3 DNA is preserved here, 39 bases in frame from base 1. Relative to germline, V is 4 bases shorter and J is 8 bases shorter, with 15 bases between their ends. The chain links TRBV5-1 with TRBJ1-2, and the D gene may be TRBD1, 6 bases matching. Sequenced sample: peripheral blood mononuclear cells (PBMCs). The source of this sequence is a man aged 18 to 30 with type 2 diabetes. The CDR3 protein: CASSQYGGDGYTF. In nucleotides, the sequence is TGCGCCAGCAGCCAGTATGGGGGCGACGGCTACACCTTC. The CDR3 plus the reference TRBV5-1 and TRBJ1-2 genes for the other parts give the full variable domain: KAGVTQTPRYLIKTRGQQVTLSCSPISGHRSVSWYQQTPGQGLQFLFEYFSETQRNKGNFPGRFSGRQFSNSRSEMNVSTLELGDSALYLCASSQYGGDGYTFGSGTRLTVV.